The rows below give T cell receptor beta chains drawn from one sample of a study of T-cell memory formation after mild COVID-19. MiXCR, applied by TCRdb to the 5' RACE reads, yields one record per CDR3 protein. The sample includes a few hundred thousand distinct CDR3 sequences, approximately 27% seen only once; the top ten take about 13%. The specimen was PBMCs or a T cell subset sorted from them (not recorded which). These receptors were obtained from an adult woman who had mild COVID-19 (a few samples of this study predate the infection). Cell type and time point are not known. The CDR3 runs from the conserved cysteine through the conserved F or W. D genes are given only for firm matches. For some rows the clone size is stated as once, few or many, or as a class when expanded; others skip it.

abundance	j_gene	v_gene	len	d_gene	CDR3nt	CDR3aa
NA	TRBJ2-2	TRBV4-1	17	NA	TGCGCCAGCAGCCGTGCGAGGGGCGTGGGAAGGACCGGGGAGCTGTTTTTT	CASSRARGVGRTGELFF
NA	TRBJ1-1	TRBV5-1	14	NA	TGCGCCAGCAGCCAAGAACTGGGGAACACTGAAGCTTTCTTT	CASSQELGNTEAFF
few	TRBJ2-3	TRBV7-9	13	NA	TGTGCCAGCAGGTTGGGCTCGGAAGATACGCAGTATTTT	CASRLGSEDTQYF
NA	TRBJ2-7	TRBV20-1	18	TRBD1	TGCAGTGCTAGAGATCGCCAACTCATATACCGGGGACAGTACGAGCAGTACTTC	CSARDRQLIYRGQYEQYF
NA	TRBJ2-7	TRBV5-6	14	NA	TGTGCCAGCAGCTTCAACAGGATTACCTACGAGCAGTACTTC	CASSFNRITYEQYF
NA	TRBJ2-7	TRBV6-1	13	NA	TGTGCCAGCAGTGAAGGCCAGGACTACGAGCAGTACTTC	CASSEGQDYEQYF
NA	TRBJ1-1	TRBV29-1	8	NA	TGCAGCGTTGAAGCCGCATTCTTT	CSVEAAFF
NA	TRBJ1-1	TRBV7-9	15	TRBD1	TGTGCCAGCAGCATTACCGGGACAGGGTGGTCTGAAGCTTTCTTT	CASSITGTGWSEAFF
few	TRBJ1-5	TRBV7-9	15	TRBD1	TGTGCCAGCAGCTCCACAGGGGAGGGCAATCAGCCCCAGCATTTT	CASSSTGEGNQPQHF
many	TRBJ1-4	TRBV4-3	16	TRBD1	TGCGCCAGCAGCCAACAACAGCACAGGGGTGATGAAAAACTGTTTTTT	CASSQQQHRGDEKLFF
NA	TRBJ2-3	TRBV23-1	12	NA	TGCGCCAGCACCTTGGAGGTAGATACGCAGTATTTT	CASTLEVDTQYF
NA	TRBJ1-1	TRBV25-1	16	TRBD1	TGTGCCAGCAGTGATACAGGGGGGCCCCAGGGGACTGAAGCTTTCTTT	CASSDTGGPQGTEAFF
few	TRBJ1-1	TRBV18	14	NA	TGTGCCAGCTCACTTGGACACTTGAACACTGAAGCTTTCTTT	CASSLGHLNTEAFF
NA	TRBJ2-7	TRBV20-1	13	TRBD1	TGCAGTGCTGGACAGGGGTTAGCCTACGAGCAGTACTTC	CSAGQGLAYEQYF
NA	TRBJ2-3	TRBV12-3/TRBV12-4	14	NA	TGTGCCAGCAGTTTAGGGGGTAACACAGATACGCAGTATTTT	CASSLGGNTDTQYF
NA	TRBJ1-1	TRBV7-8	15	TRBD1	TGTGCCAGCAGCTTTCTTCCGGGACAGGGGAAGACAGCTTTCTTT	CASSFLPGQGKTAFF
few	TRBJ2-2	TRBV5-1	13	NA	TGCGCCAGCAGCTTGGAGGGGAACGGGGAGCTGTTTTTT	CASSLEGNGELFF
many	TRBJ2-5	TRBV5-1	15	TRBD1	TGCGCCAGCAGCAGTGGGACAGGGGGCTTAGAGACCCAGTACTTC	CASSSGTGGLETQYF
NA	TRBJ2-1	TRBV27	15	NA	TGTGCCAGCAGTCAAAGCGGGACAGTCTACAATGAGCAGTTCTTC	CASSQSGTVYNEQFF
few	TRBJ2-3	TRBV12-5	13	NA	TGTGCTAGTGGTTTGCCACGCACAGATACGCAGTATTTT	CASGLPRTDTQYF
few	TRBJ1-1	TRBV20-1	12	NA	TGCAGTGAACGGGGGCCTGGAACTGAAGCTTTCTTT	CSERGPGTEAFF
NA	TRBJ1-1	TRBV6-5	15	TRBD1	TGTGCCAGCAGTCGGACAGGGTTGCGGAACACTGAAGCTTTCTTT	CASSRTGLRNTEAFF
NA	TRBJ2-2	TRBV24-1	19	TRBD2	TGTGCCACCAGATTCAGACTAGCGGGAGAATCTAGGAACACCGGGGAGCTGTTTTTT	CATRFRLAGESRNTGELFF
NA	TRBJ2-6	TRBV7-7	15	NA	TGTGCTAGCAGCAGGGCCCTCTCTGGGGCCAACGTCCTGACTTTC	CASSRALSGANVLTF
NA	TRBJ1-2	TRBV7-9	14	NA	TGTGCCAGCAGCTTAGACGGGGGGCTTGATGGCTACACCTTC	CASSLDGGLDGYTF
NA	TRBJ1-4	TRBV29-1	14	TRBD1	TGCAGCGCCCGCGGGCACGGGACAGCTGAAAAACTGTTTTTT	CSARGHGTAEKLFF
few	TRBJ2-5	TRBV12-3/TRBV12-4	19	TRBD2	TGTGCCAGCAGTTTTGCGGGACTAGCGGGGGGCCAGTACCAAGAGACCCAGTACTTC	CASSFAGLAGGQYQETQYF
NA	TRBJ1-6	TRBV7-2	16	NA	TGTGCCAGCAGCTTAAGGCTACAGGGTCCGGATTCACCCCTCCACTTT	CASSLRLQGPDSPLHF
NA	TRBJ2-7	TRBV6-1	16	NA	TGTGCCAGCAGTGGGTGGGACAAACAAACGCCCTACGAGCAGTACTTC	CASSGWDKQTPYEQYF
NA	TRBJ2-1	TRBV5-1	15	TRBD1	TGCGCCAGCAGCTTAACGACAGGGGACTACAATGAGCAGTTCTTC	CASSLTTGDYNEQFF
few	TRBJ2-3	TRBV9	17	TRBD2	TGTGCCAGCAGCGTAGGAACTAGCGGGAGTCGCACAGATACGCAGTATTTT	CASSVGTSGSRTDTQYF
NA	TRBJ2-7	TRBV7-2	15	NA	TGTGCCAGCAGCTTAGCGCCAGGGCGCTCCTACGAGCAGTACTTC	CASSLAPGRSYEQYF
few	TRBJ1-2	TRBV20-1	14	TRBD1	TGCAGTGCTACCCAAACGACAGGGGTCTATGGCTACACCTTC	CSATQTTGVYGYTF
NA	TRBJ1-1	TRBV29-1	13	NA	TGCAGCGTTGGTCCCGAGAAACAGGGTGAAGCTTTCTTT	CSVGPEKQGEAFF
NA	TRBJ2-3	TRBV4-1	16	TRBD2	TGCGCCAGCAGCCACCCCGGACTAGCGGGGAGGGCTACGCAGTATTTT	CASSHPGLAGRATQYF
NA	TRBJ2-5	TRBV7-6	13	NA	TGTGCCAGCAGTTCAACACATCAAGAGACCCAGTACTTC	CASSSTHQETQYF
NA	TRBJ2-5	TRBV11-2	15	TRBD2	TGTGCCAGCAGCCGACAGGGCGGGGGGGGTGAGACCCAGTACTTC	CASSRQGGGGETQYF
few	TRBJ2-7	TRBV7-8	15	TRBD1	TGTGCCAGCAGCTTCCCGGACAGGGCGGCCTACGAGCAGTACTTC	CASSFPDRAAYEQYF
NA	TRBJ1-2	TRBV10-3	14	NA	TGTGCCATCAGTGAGAGGGGACCGAACTATGGCTACACCTTC	CAISERGPNYGYTF
few	TRBJ1-1	TRBV7-2	14	TRBD1	TGTGCCAGCAGGTCGGGGACAGGGGCACCCGAAGCTTTCTTT	CASRSGTGAPEAFF
NA	TRBJ2-1	TRBV12-3/TRBV12-4	15	NA	TGTGCCAGCAGTTCTCAAGGGACCGCTAGCAATGAGCAGTTCTTC	CASSSQGTASNEQFF
few	TRBJ1-4	TRBV6-5	15	TRBD1	TGTGCCAGCAGTTTAGGACAGGCCAGTAATGAAAAACTGTTTTTT	CASSLGQASNEKLFF
few	TRBJ2-7	TRBV7-2	15	NA	TGTGCCAGCAGCTTATTGGGGAGTAGCTCCTACGAGCAGTACTTC	CASSLLGSSSYEQYF
NA	TRBJ1-1	TRBV5-6	14	NA	TGTGCCAGCAGCTCCCGTGGGGGGGGGACTGAAGCTTTCTTT	CASSSRGGGTEAFF
NA	TRBJ2-3	TRBV12-3/TRBV12-4	11	TRBD2	TGTGCCAGCAGTCCCCACCGGGAGGTGTATTTT	CASSPHREVYF
NA	TRBJ2-7	TRBV2	17	TRBD2	TGTGCCAGCATTCTCTCGGCGGGGGTAGCGGGGAAGCACGAGCAGTACTTC	CASILSAGVAGKHEQYF
NA	TRBJ2-3	TRBV4-2	16	TRBD2	TGTGCCAGCAGCCCCGAGCGGGGGGGCCGCCCAGATACGCAGTATTTT	CASSPERGGRPDTQYF
few	TRBJ2-1	TRBV19	14	NA	TGTGCCAGTAGTATAGGGCTAGCTTACAATGAGCAGTTCTTC	CASSIGLAYNEQFF
few	TRBJ2-5	TRBV12-3/TRBV12-4	17	TRBD2	TGTGCCAGCAGTTTTGGGACTAGCGGGAGGCGCGGAGAGACCCAGTACTTC	CASSFGTSGRRGETQYF
NA	TRBJ2-5	TRBV10-3	14	TRBD2	TGTGCCATCAGTGATCGGACTAGCGTGGAGACCCAGTACTTC	CAISDRTSVETQYF
few	TRBJ2-1	TRBV3-1	20	NA	TGTGCCAGCAGCCAAGAGGAGGGGGCCTCGGCGCCGGGAGGATACAATGAGCAGTTCTTC	CASSQEEGASAPGGYNEQFF
NA	TRBJ2-2	TRBV29-1	15	NA	TGCAGCGCCCAATCGGGAGACGCGAACACCGGGGAGCTGTTTTTT	CSAQSGDANTGELFF
few	TRBJ2-2	TRBV12-3/TRBV12-4	15	TRBD1	TGTGCCAGCAACCAGAGGGGGCCGAACACCGGGGAGCTGTTTTTT	CASNQRGPNTGELFF
few	TRBJ2-2	TRBV7-9	15	TRBD2	TGTGCCAGCAGCTTCACAGCGGGAAAAACCGGGGAGCTGTTTTTT	CASSFTAGKTGELFF
once	TRBJ2-2	TRBV11-2	17	TRBD2	TGTGCCAGCAGGGGAATAACGGGAGGGCTCGTCACCGGGGAGCTGTTTTTT	CASRGITGGLVTGELFF
NA	TRBJ1-4	TRBV4-2	15	NA	TGTGCCTGCAGCCTCCACAGGGTTTCGAATGAAAAACTGTTTTTT	CACSLHRVSNEKLFF
few	TRBJ2-7	TRBV5-6	12	NA	TGTGCCAGCAGAAAGGACACTTACGAGCAGTACTTC	CASRKDTYEQYF